Described below is a single T cell receptor (beta chain) sequence and its context. Here immunoSEQ multiplex PCR was the method, and the copy in TCRdb shows in-frame clones only, minus some. The table lists roughly 70,000 clones, 88% of them singletons, with over 3% in the top ten. V was clipped by 3 bases and J by 0 bases; unmatched bases: 7. Per germline, CDR1 SGHTS and CDR2 YDEGEE. The CDR3 totals 18 residues. The data belong to a study of blood T cell repertoires in COVID-19. Study-level background: The United States, Italy and Spain were the sources of the acute and convalescent COVID-19 samples. T cells, B-cell-depleted T cells, or PBMCs supplied cDNA or gDNA.

The rearrangement links TRBV5-8 to TRBJ2-6; 9 positions match TRBD2. Sequenced input: peripheral blood. This clonotype was obtained from a man aged 65 to 85 with acute or convalescent COVID-19. CDR3 loop: CASSSGLARNSGANVLTF. In DNA, the CDR3 is TGTGCCAGCAGCTCAGGACTAGCGAGAAACTCTGGGGCCAACGTCCTGACTTTC.